Shown below are 11 T cell receptor beta chains from a single sample sequenced in a study of blood T cell repertoires in COVID-19. The table came from immunoSEQ multiplex PCR; TCRdb's copy has only in-frame clones and leaves some out. The sample lists 35,000 to 45,000 clones, more than 75% occurring once. Sequencing was carried out using peripheral blood. The receptors were gathered from a man in his sixties or seventies with active or convalescent COVID-19.

The chain carries TRBV6-1 and TRBJ2-1, with 8 bases that match TRBD1. The V segment lost 3 bases and the J segment 6 bases; nucleotides outside the gene matches: 7. The CDR3 consists of 15 residues. Germline V gene lookup returns CDR1 MNHNS and CDR2 SASEGT. This CDR3 is CASSDQGQAFNEQFF. CDR3 coding DNA: TGTGCCAGCAGTGATCAGGGACAGGCATTCAATGAGCAGTTCTTC.

The rearrangement links TRBV5-1 to TRBJ1-5; 8 bases are a match to TRBD1. Germline CDR1 is SGHRS and CDR2 is YFSETQ. V was pared by 4 bases and J by 4 bases, with 4 bases of the junction left unmatched. This CDR3 comprises 14 residues. In nucleotides, the CDR3 is TGCGCCAGCAGCCAAGGGACAGGTAATCAGCCCCAGCATTTT. Translated: CASSQGTGNQPQHF.

This chain connects TRBV6-5 to TRBJ1-3, with TRBD1 as a possible D gene (5 bases). Per the germline V gene, CDR1 is MNHEY and CDR2 is SVGAGI. The V and J ends lost 6 bases and 2 bases respectively, with 11 bases between them. This CDR3 comprises 14 residues. The CDR3: CASRIQGTGNTIYF. The CDR3 DNA reads TGTGCCAGCAGAATCCAGGGTACTGGAAACACCATATATTTT.

The CDR3 sequence: CASAKTQGGNQPQHF. The CDR3, as DNA: TGTGCCAGCGCAAAGACGCAGGGGGGCAATCAGCCCCAGCATTTT. V gene TRBV28 combines with J gene TRBJ1-5; 7 nucleotides align to TRBD1. The V gene's germline CDR1 is MDHEN and CDR2 SYDVKM. J gave up 2 bases and V 8 bases, and 9 bases lay outside the gene matches. CDR3 length: 15 residues.

The chain recombines TRBV9 with TRBJ1-2, with a possible D match to TRBD1 (6 bases). Looked up from germline, CDR1 is SGDLS and CDR2 is YYNGEE. The CDR3 extends over 14 amino acids. V was cut by 5 bases and J by 2 bases, with 13 bases left in between. DNA of the CDR3: TGTGCCAGCAGATCCCAGGGGCTAAACTATGGCTACACCTTC. This translates into CASRSQGLNYGYTF. The variable domain in full, completed from reference TRBV9 and TRBJ1-2, reads DSGVTQTPKHLITATGQRVTLRCSPRSGDLSVYWYQQSLDQGLQFLIQYYNGEERAKGNILERFSAQQFPDLHSELNLSSLELGDSALYFCASRSQGLNYGYTFGSGTRLTVV.

The chain carries TRBV28 and TRBJ1-1, with 7 bases fitting TRBD1. The CDR3 covers 14 residues. Trimming cost V 6 bases and J 3 bases; bases outside gene matches: 7. The V gene's germline CDR1 is MDHEN and CDR2 SYDVKM. CDR3 in amino acids: CASRPGTEYTEAFF. The CDR3 nucleotides read TGTGCCAGCAGGCCCGGGACAGAGTACACTGAAGCTTTCTTT.

The chain joins TRBV2 to TRBJ1-5; D is undetermined. The CDR3 length is 13 residues. The germline gives CDR1 SNHLY, CDR2 FYNNEI. The germline V and J ends were trimmed by 6 bases and 4 bases, with 10 bases remaining between them. The CDR3 loop is CASSPAGNQPQHF. Here the CDR3 DNA reads TGTGCCAGCAGCCCCGCCGGGAATCAGCCCCAGCATTTT.

The chain is built from TRBV18 and TRBJ1-6, with unresolved D. This CDR3 has 14 amino acids. The V and J ends lost 6 bases and 2 bases respectively, with 8 bases between them. The germline V gene has CDR1 KGHSH and CDR2 LQKENI. The CDR3 sequence: CASSGDTYNSPLHF. DNA of the CDR3: TGTGCCAGCTCTGGCGACACCTATAATTCACCCCTCCACTTT.

This clone was found a few times. The chain links TRBV5-4 to TRBJ2-2; 7 bases match TRBD1. The CDR3 consists of 15 residues. From germline, CDR1 is SGHNT and CDR2 YYREEE (reference sequence). Unmatched junction bases numbered 11, after V lost 6 bases and J lost 6 bases. In nucleotides, the CDR3 is TGTGCCAGCACCGAAACGACAGGGTATGCCGGGGAGCTGTTTTTT. It encodes CASTETTGYAGELFF.

The chain couples TRBV7-9 to TRBJ1-1; no clear D. Germline V lookup: CDR1 SEHNR, CDR2 FQNEAQ (reference sequence). CDR3 size: 13 residues. Trimming took off 5 bases at V and 8 bases at J, with 15 bases between the two ends. The CDR3 loop reads CASSAERDWEAFF. CDR3 DNA: TGTGCCAGCAGCGCCGAGCGCGATTGGGAAGCTTTCTTT.

This clone was seen a few times. The rearrangement uses TRBV30 and TRBJ1-5, with 7 bases aligning to TRBD1. The junction had 5 bases not matched to a gene; V was cut back by 3 bases and J by 6 bases. The CDR3 runs to 13 residues. Per germline, CDR1 GTSNPN and CDR2 SVGIG (reference sequence). The CDR3, as DNA: TGTGCCTGGAGCGACAGGGAAGTTCAGCCCCAGCATTTT. Translated: CAWSDREVQPQHF.